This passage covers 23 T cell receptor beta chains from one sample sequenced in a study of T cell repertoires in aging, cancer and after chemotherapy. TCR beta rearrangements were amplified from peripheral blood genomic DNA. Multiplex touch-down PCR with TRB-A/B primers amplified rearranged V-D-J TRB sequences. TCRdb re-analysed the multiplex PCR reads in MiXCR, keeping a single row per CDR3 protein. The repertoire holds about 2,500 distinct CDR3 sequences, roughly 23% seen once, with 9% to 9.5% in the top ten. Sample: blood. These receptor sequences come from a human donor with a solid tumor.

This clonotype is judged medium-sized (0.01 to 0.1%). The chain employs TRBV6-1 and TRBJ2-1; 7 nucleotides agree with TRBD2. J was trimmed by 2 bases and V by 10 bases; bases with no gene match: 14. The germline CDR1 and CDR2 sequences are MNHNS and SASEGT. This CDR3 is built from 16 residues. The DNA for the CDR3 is TGTGCCACCCGACTTGAGTGGAGCGGGGCCTACAATGAGCAGTTCTTC. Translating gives CATRLEWSGAYNEQFF.

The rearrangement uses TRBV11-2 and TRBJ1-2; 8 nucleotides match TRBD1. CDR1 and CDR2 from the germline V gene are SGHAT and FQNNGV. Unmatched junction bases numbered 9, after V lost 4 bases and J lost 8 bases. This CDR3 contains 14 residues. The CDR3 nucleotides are TGTGCCAGCAGCTACTCGACAGGGGAGAGCGGCTACACCTTC. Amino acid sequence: CASSYSTGESGYTF.

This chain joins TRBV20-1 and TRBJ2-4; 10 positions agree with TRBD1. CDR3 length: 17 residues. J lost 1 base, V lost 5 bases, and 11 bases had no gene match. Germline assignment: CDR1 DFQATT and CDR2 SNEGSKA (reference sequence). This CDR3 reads CSAPGGVGQGAKNIQYF. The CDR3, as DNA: TGCAGTGCTCCAGGTGGGGTGGGACAGGGGGCCAAAAACATTCAGTACTTC.

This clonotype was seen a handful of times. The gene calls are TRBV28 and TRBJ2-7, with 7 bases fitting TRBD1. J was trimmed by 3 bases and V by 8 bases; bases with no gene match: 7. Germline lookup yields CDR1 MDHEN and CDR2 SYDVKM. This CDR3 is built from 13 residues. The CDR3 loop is CASSYGTDYEQYF. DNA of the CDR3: TGTGCCAGCTCCTATGGGACAGACTACGAGCAGTACTTC.

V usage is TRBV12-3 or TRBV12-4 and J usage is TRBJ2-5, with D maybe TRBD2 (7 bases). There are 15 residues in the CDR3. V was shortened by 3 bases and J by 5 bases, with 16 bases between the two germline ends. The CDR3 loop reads CASSFTSGGRETQYF. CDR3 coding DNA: TGTGCCAGCAGTTTTACGTCCGGGGGGCGGGAGACCCAGTACTTC.

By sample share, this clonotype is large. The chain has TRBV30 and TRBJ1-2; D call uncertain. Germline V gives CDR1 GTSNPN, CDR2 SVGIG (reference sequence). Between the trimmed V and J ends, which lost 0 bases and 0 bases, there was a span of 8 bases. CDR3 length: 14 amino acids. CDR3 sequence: CAWSVLLTNYGYTF. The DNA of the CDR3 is TGTGCCTGGAGTGTCTTGCTAACTAACTATGGCTACACCTTC.

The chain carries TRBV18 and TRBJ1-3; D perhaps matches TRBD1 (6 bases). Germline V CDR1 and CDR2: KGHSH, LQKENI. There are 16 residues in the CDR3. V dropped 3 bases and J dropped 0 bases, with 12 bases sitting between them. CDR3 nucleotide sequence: TGTGCCAGCTCACCGTTCGACAGGAGCTCTGGAAACACCATATATTTT. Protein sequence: CASSPFDRSSGNTIYF.

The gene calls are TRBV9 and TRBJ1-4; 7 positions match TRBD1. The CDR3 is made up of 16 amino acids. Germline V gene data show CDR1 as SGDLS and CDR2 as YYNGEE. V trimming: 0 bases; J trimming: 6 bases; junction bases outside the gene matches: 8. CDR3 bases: TGTGCCAGCAGCGTAGGAGGGGGCGACTTATATGAAAAACTGTTTTTT. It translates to CASSVGGGDLYEKLFF.

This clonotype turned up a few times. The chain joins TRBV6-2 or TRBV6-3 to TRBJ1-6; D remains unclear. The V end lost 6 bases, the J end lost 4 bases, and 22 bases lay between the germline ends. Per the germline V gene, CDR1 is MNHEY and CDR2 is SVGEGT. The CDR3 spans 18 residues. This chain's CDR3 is CASSPIYLGSRYNSPLHF. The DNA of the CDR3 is TGTGCCAGCAGCCCCATTTATTTGGGCAGCCGATATAATTCACCCCTCCACTTT.

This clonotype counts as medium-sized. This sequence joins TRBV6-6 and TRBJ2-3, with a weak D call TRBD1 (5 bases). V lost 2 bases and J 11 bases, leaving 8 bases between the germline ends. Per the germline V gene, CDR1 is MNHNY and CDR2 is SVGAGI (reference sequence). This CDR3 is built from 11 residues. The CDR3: CASSYDREQYF. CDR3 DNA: TGTGCCAGCAGTTACGACAGAGAGCAGTATTTT.

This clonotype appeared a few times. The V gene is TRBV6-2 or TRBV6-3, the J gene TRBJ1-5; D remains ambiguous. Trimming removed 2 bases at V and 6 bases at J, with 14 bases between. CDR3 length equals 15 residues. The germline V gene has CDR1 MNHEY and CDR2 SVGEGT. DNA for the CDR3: TGTGCCAGCAGTTACCCCTCGTTGGGGATTCAGCCCCAGCATTTT. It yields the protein CASSYPSLGIQPQHF.

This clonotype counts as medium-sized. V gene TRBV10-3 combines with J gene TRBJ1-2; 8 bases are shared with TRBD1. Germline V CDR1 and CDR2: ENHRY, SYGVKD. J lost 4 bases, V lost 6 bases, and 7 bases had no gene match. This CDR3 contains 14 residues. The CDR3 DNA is TGTGCCATCAGGGGGACAGGCGACAGCTATGGCTACACCTTC. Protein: CAIRGTGDSYGYTF.

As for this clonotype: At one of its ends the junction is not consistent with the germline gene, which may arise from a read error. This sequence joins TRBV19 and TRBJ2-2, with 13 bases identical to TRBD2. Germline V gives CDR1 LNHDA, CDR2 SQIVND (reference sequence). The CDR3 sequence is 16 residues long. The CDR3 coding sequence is TGTACCAGTGGAGGACTAGCGGGGGCCAACACCGGGGAGCTGTTTTTT. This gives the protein CTSGGLAGANTGELFF.

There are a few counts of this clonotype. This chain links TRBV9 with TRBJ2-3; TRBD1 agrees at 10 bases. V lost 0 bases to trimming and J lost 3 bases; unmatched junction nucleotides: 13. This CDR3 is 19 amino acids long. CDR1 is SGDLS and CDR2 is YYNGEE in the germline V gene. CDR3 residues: CASSVGYEGQGWRTDTQYF. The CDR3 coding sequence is TGTGCCAGCAGCGTAGGTTATGAGGGACAGGGGTGGAGGACAGATACGCAGTATTTT.

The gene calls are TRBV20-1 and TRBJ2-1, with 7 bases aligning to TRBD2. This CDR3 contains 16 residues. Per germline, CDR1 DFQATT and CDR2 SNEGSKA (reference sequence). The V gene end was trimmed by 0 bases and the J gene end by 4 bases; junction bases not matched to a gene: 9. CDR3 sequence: CSARDRLAVGYNEQFF. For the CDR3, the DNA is TGCAGTGCTAGAGATCGGCTAGCGGTGGGGTACAATGAGCAGTTCTTC.

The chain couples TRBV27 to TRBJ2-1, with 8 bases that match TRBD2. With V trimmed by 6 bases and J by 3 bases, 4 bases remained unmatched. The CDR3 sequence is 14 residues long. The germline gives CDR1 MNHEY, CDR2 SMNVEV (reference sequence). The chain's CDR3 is CASSSGGVYNEQFF. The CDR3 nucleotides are TGTGCCAGCAGCTCGGGGGGGGTCTACAATGAGCAGTTCTTC.

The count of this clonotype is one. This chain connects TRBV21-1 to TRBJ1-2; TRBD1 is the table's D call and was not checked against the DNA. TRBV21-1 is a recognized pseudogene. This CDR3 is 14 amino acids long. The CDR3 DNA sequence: TGTGCCAGCAGCAAGGAAGGGGGGGCTTTCCGCTACACCTTC. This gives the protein CASSKEGGAFRYTF.

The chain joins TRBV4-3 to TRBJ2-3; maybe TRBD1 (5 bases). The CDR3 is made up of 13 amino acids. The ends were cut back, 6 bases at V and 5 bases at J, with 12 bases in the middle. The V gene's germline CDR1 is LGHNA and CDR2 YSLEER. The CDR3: CASSQQGEDTQYF. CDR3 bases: TGCGCCAGCAGTCAGCAGGGTGAAGATACGCAGTATTTT.

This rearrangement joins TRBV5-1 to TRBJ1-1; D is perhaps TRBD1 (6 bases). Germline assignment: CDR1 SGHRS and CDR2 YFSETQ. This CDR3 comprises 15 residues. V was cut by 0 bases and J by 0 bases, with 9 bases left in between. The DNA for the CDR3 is TGCGCCAGCAGCTTGGACAGGGCAATGAACACTGAAGCTTTCTTT. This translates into CASSLDRAMNTEAFF.

CDR3 in amino acids: CASSWGTPQDTQYF. In DNA, the CDR3 is TGTGCCAGCAGTTGGGGGACTCCCCAAGATACGCAGTATTTT. The chain combines TRBV6-1 with TRBJ2-3; tentatively, D is TRBD2 (6 bases). The CDR3 sequence is 14 residues long. V dropped 5 bases and J dropped 5 bases, with 14 bases sitting between them. CDR1 MNHNS and CDR2 SASEGT come from the germline V gene.

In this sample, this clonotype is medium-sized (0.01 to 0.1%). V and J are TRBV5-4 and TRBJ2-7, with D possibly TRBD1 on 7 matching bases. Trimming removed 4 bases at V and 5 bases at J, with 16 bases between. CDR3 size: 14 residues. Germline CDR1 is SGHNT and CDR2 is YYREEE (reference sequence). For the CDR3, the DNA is TGTGCCAGCAGCGCGGGACAGACAATCCACGAGCAGTACTTC. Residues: CASSAGQTIHEQYF.

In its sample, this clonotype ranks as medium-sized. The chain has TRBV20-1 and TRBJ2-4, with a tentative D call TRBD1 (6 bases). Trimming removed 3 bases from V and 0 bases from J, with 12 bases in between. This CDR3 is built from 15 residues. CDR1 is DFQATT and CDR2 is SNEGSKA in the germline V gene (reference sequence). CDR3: CSASLRTVAKNIQYF. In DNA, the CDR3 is TGCAGTGCTAGTCTCAGGACAGTAGCCAAAAACATTCAGTACTTC.

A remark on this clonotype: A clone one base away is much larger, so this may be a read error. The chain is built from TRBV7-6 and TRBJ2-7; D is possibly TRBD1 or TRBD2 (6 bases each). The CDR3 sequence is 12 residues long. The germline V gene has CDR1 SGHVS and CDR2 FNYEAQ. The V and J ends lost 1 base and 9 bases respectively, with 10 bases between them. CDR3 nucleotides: TGTGCCAGCAGCTTAGGTGGGGGGCGGCAGTACTTC. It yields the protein CASSLGGGRQYF.